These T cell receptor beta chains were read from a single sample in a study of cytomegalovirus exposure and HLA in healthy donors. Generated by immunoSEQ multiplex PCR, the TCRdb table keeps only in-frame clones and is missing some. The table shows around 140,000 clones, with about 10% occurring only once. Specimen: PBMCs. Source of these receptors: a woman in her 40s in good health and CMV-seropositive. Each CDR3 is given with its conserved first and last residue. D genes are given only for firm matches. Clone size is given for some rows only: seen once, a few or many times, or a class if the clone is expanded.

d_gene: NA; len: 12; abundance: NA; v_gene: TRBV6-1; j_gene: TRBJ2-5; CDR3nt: TGTGCCAGCACCCCCGAGGCCGAGACCCAGTACTTC; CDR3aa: CASTPEAETQYF
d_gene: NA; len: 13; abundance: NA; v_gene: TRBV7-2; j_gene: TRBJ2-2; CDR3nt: TGTGCCAGCAGCGAGACTAGAGGAAGGGAGCTGTTTTTT; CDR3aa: CASSETRGRELFF
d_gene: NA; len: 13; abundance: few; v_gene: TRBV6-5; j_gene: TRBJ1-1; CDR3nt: TGTGCCAGCAATCAGGGCCCCGGTGCTGAAGCTTTCTTT; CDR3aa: CASNQGPGAEAFF
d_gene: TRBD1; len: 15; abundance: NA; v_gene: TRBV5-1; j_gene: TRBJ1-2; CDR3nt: TGCGCCAGCAGTCCCGGACAGGGGGAGGACTATGGCTACACCTTC; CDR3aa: CASSPGQGEDYGYTF
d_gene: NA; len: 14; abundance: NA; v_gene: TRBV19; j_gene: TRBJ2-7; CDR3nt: TGTGCCAGTAGTACGGGACACGGAACCTACGAGCAGTACTTC; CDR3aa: CASSTGHGTYEQYF
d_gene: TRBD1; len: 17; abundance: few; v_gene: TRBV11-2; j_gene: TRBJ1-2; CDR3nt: TGTGCCAGCAGCTTAGTTGGGACAGGGGACACTAACTATGGCTACACCTTC; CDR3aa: CASSLVGTGDTNYGYTF
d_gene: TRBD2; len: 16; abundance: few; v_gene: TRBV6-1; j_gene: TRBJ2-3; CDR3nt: TGTGCCAGCAGTGAAGTCGCGGGGGTAAGCACAGATACGCAGTATTTT; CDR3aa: CASSEVAGVSTDTQYF
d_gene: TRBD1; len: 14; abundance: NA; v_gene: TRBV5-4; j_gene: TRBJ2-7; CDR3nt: TGTGCCAGCAGCTTGTTTGACAGGGGCTACGAGCAGTACTTC; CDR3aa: CASSLFDRGYEQYF
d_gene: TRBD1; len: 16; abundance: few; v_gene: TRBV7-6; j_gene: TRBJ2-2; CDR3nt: TGTGCCAGCAGCCTAGGAGTACAGGGGGCGTCCGGGGAGCTGTTTTTT; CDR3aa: CASSLGVQGASGELFF
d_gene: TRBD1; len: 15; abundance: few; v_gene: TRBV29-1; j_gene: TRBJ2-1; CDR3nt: TGCAGCGTTGGTGGTACGGGACAGGGGTTCGATGAGCAGTTCTTC; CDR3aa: CSVGGTGQGFDEQFF
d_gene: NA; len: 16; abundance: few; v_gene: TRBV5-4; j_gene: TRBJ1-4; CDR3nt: TGTGCCAGCAGTTCTAAAAAGGACAGCCCTAATGAAAAACTGTTTTTT; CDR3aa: CASSSKKDSPNEKLFF
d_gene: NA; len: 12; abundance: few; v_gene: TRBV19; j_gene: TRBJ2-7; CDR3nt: TGTGCCAGTAGCGGTTCCCGATACGAGCAGTACTTC; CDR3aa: CASSGSRYEQYF
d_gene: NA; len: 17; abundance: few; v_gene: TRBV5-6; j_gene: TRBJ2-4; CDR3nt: TGTGCCAGCAGCTTGGCCGTGGGGCCTTCAGCCAAAAACATTCAGTACTTC; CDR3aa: CASSLAVGPSAKNIQYF
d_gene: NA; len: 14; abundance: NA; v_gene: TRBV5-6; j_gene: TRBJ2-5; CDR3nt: TGTGCCAGCAGCTTGGGTTGGGAGGTAGAGACCCAGTACTTC; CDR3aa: CASSLGWEVETQYF
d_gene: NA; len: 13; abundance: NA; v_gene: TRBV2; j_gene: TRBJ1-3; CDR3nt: TGTGCCAGCAGTGAAAATACTGGAAACACCATATATTTT; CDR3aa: CASSENTGNTIYF
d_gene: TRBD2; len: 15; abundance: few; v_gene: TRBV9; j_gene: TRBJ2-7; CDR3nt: TGTGCCAGCAGCGTAGGAAATAGCGGGGGCTACGAGCAGTACTTC; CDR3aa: CASSVGNSGGYEQYF
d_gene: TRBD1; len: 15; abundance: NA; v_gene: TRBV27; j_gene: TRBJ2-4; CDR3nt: TGTGCCAGCAGCTCGGACAGGGGGGCCAAAAACATTCAGTACTTC; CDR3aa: CASSSDRGAKNIQYF
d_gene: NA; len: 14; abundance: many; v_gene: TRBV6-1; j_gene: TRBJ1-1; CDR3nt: TGTGCCAGCAGTGCCGAAGGCAGGTATACTGAAGCTTTCTTT; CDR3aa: CASSAEGRYTEAFF
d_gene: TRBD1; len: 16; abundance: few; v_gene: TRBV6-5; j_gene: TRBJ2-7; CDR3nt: TGTGCCAGCAGTTACTCGTCCCGGACAGGGGCCAACGAGCAGTACTTC; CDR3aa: CASSYSSRTGANEQYF
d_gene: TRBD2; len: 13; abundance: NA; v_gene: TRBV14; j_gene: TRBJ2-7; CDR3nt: TGTGCCAGCAGCCAAGAGTCGGGAGGCGAGCAGTACTTC; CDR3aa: CASSQESGGEQYF
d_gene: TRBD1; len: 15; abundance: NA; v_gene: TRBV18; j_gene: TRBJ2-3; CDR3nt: TGTGCCAGCTCACCCGGCCAGGGGGTCACAGATACGCAGTATTTT; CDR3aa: CASSPGQGVTDTQYF
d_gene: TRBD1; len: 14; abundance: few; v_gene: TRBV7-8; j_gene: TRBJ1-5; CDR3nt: TGTGCCAGCAGCTTAGGGACAGGGGGGGAGCCCCAGCATTTT; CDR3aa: CASSLGTGGEPQHF
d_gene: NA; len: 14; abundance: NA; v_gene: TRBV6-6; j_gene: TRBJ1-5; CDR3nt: TGTGCCAGCAGGAAGACAGATAGCAATCAGCCCCAGCATTTT; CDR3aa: CASRKTDSNQPQHF
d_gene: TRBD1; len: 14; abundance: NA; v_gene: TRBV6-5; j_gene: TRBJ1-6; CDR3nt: TGTGCCAGCAGTTACAGGGGGCGGAATTCACCCCTCCACTTT; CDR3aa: CASSYRGRNSPLHF
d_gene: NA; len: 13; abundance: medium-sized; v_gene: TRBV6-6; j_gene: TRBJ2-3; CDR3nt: TGTGCCAGCAGCCCCTGGGCCCTTGATACGCAGTATTTT; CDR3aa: CASSPWALDTQYF
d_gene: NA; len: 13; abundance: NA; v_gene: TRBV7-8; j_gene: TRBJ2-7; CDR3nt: TGTGCCAGCAGCTCCGGGGTGAATGGTGAGCAGTACTTC; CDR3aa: CASSSGVNGEQYF
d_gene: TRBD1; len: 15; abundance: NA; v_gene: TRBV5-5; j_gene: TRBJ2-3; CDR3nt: TGTGCCAGCAGCTTGACGGGACAGGGATTAGATACGCAGTATTTT; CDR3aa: CASSLTGQGLDTQYF
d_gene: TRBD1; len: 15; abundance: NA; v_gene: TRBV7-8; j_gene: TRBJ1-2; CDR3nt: TGTGCCAGCAGCTTAGCGCCTGACAGGGTCAATGGCTACACCTTC; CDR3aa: CASSLAPDRVNGYTF
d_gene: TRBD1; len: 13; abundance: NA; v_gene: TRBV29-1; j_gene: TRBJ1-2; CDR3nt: TGCAGCGTTGAAGATCAGGGGGCGACCGGCTACACCTTC; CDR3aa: CSVEDQGATGYTF
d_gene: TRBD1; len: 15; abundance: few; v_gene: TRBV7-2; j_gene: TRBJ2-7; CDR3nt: TGTGCCAGCAGCATCTGGACAGGGCCGCTCTACGAGCAGTACTTC; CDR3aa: CASSIWTGPLYEQYF
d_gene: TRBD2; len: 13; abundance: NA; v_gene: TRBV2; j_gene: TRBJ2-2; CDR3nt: TGTGCCAGCCGGACTAGTTACACCGGGGAGCTGTTTTTT; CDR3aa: CASRTSYTGELFF
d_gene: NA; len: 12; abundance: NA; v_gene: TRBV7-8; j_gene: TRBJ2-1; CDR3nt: TGTGCCAGCAGCCTCCAGGGAAATGAGCAGTTCTTC; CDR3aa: CASSLQGNEQFF
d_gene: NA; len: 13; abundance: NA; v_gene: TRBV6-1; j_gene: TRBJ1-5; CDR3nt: TGTGCCAGCATGGCAGGGGGCAATCAGCCCCAGCATTTT; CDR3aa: CASMAGGNQPQHF
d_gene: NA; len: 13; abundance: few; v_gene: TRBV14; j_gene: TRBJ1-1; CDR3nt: TGTGCCAGCAGCCAAGGAAGAGGCGCTGAAGCTTTCTTT; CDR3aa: CASSQGRGAEAFF
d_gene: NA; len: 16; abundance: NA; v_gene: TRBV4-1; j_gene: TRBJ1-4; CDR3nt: TGCGCCAGCAGCCAAGATAATCAACTTAGCCGAGAAAAACTGTTTTTT; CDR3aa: CASSQDNQLSREKLFF
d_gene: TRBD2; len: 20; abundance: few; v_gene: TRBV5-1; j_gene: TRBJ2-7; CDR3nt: TGCGCCAGCAGCCGGACCTCCGGGACTAGCGGGGGCTCGAGCTCCTACGAGCAGTACTTC; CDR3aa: CASSRTSGTSGGSSSYEQYF
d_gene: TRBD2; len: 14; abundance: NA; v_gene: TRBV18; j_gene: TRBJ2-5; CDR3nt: TGTGCCAGCTCACCAAGCGGGAGCCAAGAGACCCAGTACTTC; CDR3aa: CASSPSGSQETQYF
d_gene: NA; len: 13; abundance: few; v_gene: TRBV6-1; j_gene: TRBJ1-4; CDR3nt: TGTGCCAGCCGTGCAGGAACTAATGAAAAACTGTTTTTT; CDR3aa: CASRAGTNEKLFF
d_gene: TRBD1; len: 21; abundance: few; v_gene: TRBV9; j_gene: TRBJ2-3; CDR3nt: TGTGCCAGCAGCTCCCCTCTCCCCGGGACAGGGGGCCTTTATAGCACAGATACGCAGTATTTT; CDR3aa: CASSSPLPGTGGLYSTDTQYF
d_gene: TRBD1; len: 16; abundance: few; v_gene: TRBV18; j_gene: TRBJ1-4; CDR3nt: TGTGCCAGCTCACCTTCGAGGACAGGGTTTAATGAAAAACTGTTTTTT; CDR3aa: CASSPSRTGFNEKLFF
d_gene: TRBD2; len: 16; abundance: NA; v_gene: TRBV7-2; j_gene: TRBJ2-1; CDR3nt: TGTGCCAGCAGCGAACGCGGGCGGGGGGGCTCCAATGAGCAGTTCTTC; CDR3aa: CASSERGRGGSNEQFF
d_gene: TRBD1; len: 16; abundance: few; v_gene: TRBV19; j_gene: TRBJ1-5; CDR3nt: TGTGCCAGTAGTAGCTGGGGACAGGGGGCGGGTCAGCCCCAGCATTTT; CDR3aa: CASSSWGQGAGQPQHF
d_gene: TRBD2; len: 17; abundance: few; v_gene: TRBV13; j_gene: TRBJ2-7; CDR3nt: TGTGCCAGCAGCTCCGGAATTAAGCTAGCGGGGCGCGACGAGCAGTACTTC; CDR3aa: CASSSGIKLAGRDEQYF
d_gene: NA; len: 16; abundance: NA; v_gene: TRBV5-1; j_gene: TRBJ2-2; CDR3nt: TGCGCCAGCAGCTTGGCCCCCACTCGGCCGGGTGGGGAGCTGTTTTTT; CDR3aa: CASSLAPTRPGGELFF
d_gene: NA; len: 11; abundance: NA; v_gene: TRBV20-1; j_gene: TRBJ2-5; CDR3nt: TGCAGTGTTGCCTCGGGGGAGACCCAGTACTTC; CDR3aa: CSVASGETQYF